This T cell receptor (beta chain) was documented in a study of OX40 agonist ivuxolimab in advanced cancers. The table came from immunoSEQ multiplex PCR; TCRdb's copy has only in-frame clones and leaves some out. The table lists some 150,000 clones, approximately 90% of them singletons. Trimming pared 6 bases from V and 11 bases from J, leaving 14 bases between. The CDR3 runs to 11 residues. Germline V lookup: CDR1 DFQATT, CDR2 SNEGSKA (reference sequence). V and J are TRBV20-1 and TRBJ2-4; D is unresolved. The material was CD4+ or CD8+ T cells sorted from blood, obtained in a trial of the OX40 agonist ivuxolimab. This TCR was recovered from an adult with an advanced solid tumor such as melanoma, head and neck, liver or kidney cancer. CDR3 sequence reads: CSAGATWVQYF. In DNA form, the CDR3 reads TGCAGTGCCGGTGCGACTTGGGTTCAGTACTTC.